The rows below give T cell receptor beta chains drawn from one sample of a study of regulatory T cells. Only in-frame clones appear in the TCRdb table, and some are missing; sequencing was by immunoSEQ multiplex PCR. The sample contains about 35,000 clones, 75% to 90% of which appear only once. Sequenced sample: conventional CD4+ T cells sorted from blood. Source of these receptors: a person aged 18 to 35 with CD3G deficiency. Both conserved end residues are part of each CDR3. The order of the fields is V gene, D gene, clone size, J gene, CDR3 protein, CDR3 DNA. D genes are given only for firm matches. Clone size is shown for a subset of rows, as once, few, many or a class of expanded clone.

V: TRBV10-3; D: -; size: -; J: TRBJ1-1; CDR3: CAISERENTEAFF; DNA: TGTGCCATCAGTGAGAGGGAGAACACTGAAGCTTTCTTT
V: TRBV5-1; D: -; size: -; J: TRBJ2-2; CDR3: CASTDGNTGELFF; DNA: TGCGCCAGCACCGACGGCAACACCGGGGAGCTGTTTTTT
V: TRBV11-2; D: -; size: -; J: TRBJ1-1; CDR3: CASSSRGGTEAFF; DNA: TGTGCCAGCAGCTCAAGGGGCGGCACTGAAGCTTTCTTT
V: TRBV28; D: -; size: -; J: TRBJ1-5; CDR3: CASSLSGVWGNQPQHF; DNA: TGTGCCAGCAGTTTATCTGGGGTTTGGGGCAATCAGCCCCAGCATTTT
V: TRBV5-1; D: TRBD2; size: -; J: TRBJ2-1; CDR3: CASSPTSGSSNEQFF; DNA: TGCGCCAGCAGCCCAACTAGCGGGAGTTCCAATGAGCAGTTCTTC
V: TRBV7-8; D: TRBD2; size: -; J: TRBJ2-7; CDR3: CASSLGDLAGGPYEQYF; DNA: TGTGCCAGCAGCTTAGGGGATTTAGCGGGAGGCCCCTACGAGCAGTACTTC
V: TRBV5-1; D: -; size: -; J: TRBJ2-7; CDR3: CASSLDYEQYF; DNA: TGCGCCAGCAGCTTGGACTACGAGCAATACTTC
V: TRBV5-1; D: -; size: -; J: TRBJ2-6; CDR3: CASSLGPGANVLTF; DNA: TGCGCCAGCAGCTTGGGACCGGGGGCCAACGTCCTGACTTTC
V: TRBV11-3; D: -; size: few; J: TRBJ2-2; CDR3: CASSLGRQAGELFF; DNA: TGTGCCAGCAGCTTGGGACGGCAAGCCGGGGAGCTGTTTTTT
V: TRBV5-1; D: TRBD1; size: -; J: TRBJ2-7; CDR3: CASSSGTAGSYEQYF; DNA: TGCGCCAGCAGCTCCGGGACAGCCGGCTCCTACGAGCAGTACTTC
V: TRBV27; D: -; size: -; J: TRBJ2-7; CDR3: CASSLGPTYEQYF; DNA: TGTGCCAGCTCCCTGGGGCCCACCTACGAGCAGTACTTC
V: TRBV11-2; D: -; size: -; J: TRBJ2-2; CDR3: CASSLNKVQSGELFF; DNA: TGTGCCAGCAGCTTAAACAAGGTCCAGTCCGGGGAGCTGTTTTTT
V: TRBV6-1; D: -; size: few; J: TRBJ1-4; CDR3: CASSESGTAVGNEKLFF; DNA: TGTGCCAGCAGTGAATCGGGGACGGCGGTGGGTAATGAAAAACTGTTTTTT
V: TRBV28; D: TRBD2; size: -; J: TRBJ2-1; CDR3: CASSLTGSGNGEQFF; DNA: TGTGCCAGCAGCCTAACGGGTAGCGGGAATGGTGAGCAGTTCTTC
V: TRBV7-9; D: -; size: -; J: TRBJ2-2; CDR3: CASSHARPTNTGELFF; DNA: TGTGCCAGCAGCCACGCCCGGCCGACGAACACCGGGGAGCTGTTTTTT
V: TRBV28; D: -; size: -; J: TRBJ2-1; CDR3: CASTPSSATEQFF; DNA: TGTGCCAGCACCCCCTCTTCGGCAACTGAGCAGTTCTTC
V: TRBV5-1; D: TRBD1; size: -; J: TRBJ2-2; CDR3: CASSSTGRNTGELFF; DNA: TGCGCCAGCAGCTCGACAGGGAGGAACACCGGGGAGCTGTTTTTT
V: TRBV7-9; D: -; size: -; J: TRBJ2-1; CDR3: CASSFRASTYNEQFF; DNA: TGTGCCAGCAGCTTTCGGGCTTCTACCTACAATGAGCAGTTCTTC
V: TRBV28; D: -; size: few; J: TRBJ2-7; CDR3: CATSREQGSGTLEQYF; DNA: TGTGCCACGAGTAGGGAACAGGGTTCAGGGACCCTCGAGCAGTACTTC
V: TRBV6-6; D: -; size: -; J: TRBJ1-2; CDR3: CASSYGTSGSSTF; DNA: TGTGCCAGCAGTTATGGGACCTCTGGTAGTTCAACCTTC